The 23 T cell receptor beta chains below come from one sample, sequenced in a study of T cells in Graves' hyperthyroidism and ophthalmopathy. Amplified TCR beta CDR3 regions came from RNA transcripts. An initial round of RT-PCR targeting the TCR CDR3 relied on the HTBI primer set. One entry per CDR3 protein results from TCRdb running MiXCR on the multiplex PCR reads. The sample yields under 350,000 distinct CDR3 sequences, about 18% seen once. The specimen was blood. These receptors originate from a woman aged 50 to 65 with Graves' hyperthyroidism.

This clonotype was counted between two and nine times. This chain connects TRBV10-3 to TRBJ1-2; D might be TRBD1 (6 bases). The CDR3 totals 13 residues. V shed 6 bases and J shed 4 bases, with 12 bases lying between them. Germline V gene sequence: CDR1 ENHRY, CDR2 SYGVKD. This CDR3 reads CAIRADSTYGYTF. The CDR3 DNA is TGTGCCATCAGAGCGGACAGCACCTATGGCTACACCTTC.

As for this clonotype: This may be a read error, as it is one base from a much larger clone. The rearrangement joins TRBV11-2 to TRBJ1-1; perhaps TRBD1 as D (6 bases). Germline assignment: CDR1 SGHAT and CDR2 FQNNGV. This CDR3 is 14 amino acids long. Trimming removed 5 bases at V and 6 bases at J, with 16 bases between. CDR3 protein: CASSQGFGSAEAFF. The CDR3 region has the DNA TGTGCCAGCAGCCAGGGGTTTGGGAGCGCTGAAGCTTTCTTT. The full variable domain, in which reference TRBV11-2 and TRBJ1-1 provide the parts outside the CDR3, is EAGVAQSPRYKIIEKRQSVAFWCNPISGHATLYWYQQILGQGPKLLIQFQNNGVVDDSQLPKDRFSAERLKGVDSTLKIQPAKLEDSAVYLCASSQGFGSAEAFFGQGTRLTVV.

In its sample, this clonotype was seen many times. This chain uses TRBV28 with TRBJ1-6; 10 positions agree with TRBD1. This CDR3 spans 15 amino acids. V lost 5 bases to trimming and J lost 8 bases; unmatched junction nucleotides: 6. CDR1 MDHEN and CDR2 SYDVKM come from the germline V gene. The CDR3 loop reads CASSPPGQGYSPLHF. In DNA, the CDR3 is TGTGCCAGCAGTCCTCCGGGACAGGGGTATTCACCCCTCCACTTT.

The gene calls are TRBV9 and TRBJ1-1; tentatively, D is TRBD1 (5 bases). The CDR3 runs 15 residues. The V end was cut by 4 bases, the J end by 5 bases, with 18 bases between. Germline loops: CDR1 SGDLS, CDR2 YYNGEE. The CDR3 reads CASSPSGGGGTEAFF. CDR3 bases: TGTGCCAGCAGCCCTAGTGGGGGTGGGGGGACTGAAGCTTTCTTT.

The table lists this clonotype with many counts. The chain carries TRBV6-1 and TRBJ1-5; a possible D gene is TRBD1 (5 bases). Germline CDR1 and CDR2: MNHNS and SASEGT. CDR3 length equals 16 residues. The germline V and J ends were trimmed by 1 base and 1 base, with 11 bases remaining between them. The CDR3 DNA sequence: TGTGCCAGCAGTGAAGACTGGGGGATCAGCAATCAGCCCCAGCATTTT. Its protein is CASSEDWGISNQPQHF.

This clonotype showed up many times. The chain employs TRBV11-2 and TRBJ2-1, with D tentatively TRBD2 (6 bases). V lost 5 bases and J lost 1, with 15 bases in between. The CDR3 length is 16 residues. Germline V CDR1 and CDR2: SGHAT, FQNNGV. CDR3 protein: CASSPTTGGSYNEQFF. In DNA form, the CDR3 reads TGTGCCAGCAGCCCTACCACCGGGGGTTCCTACAATGAGCAGTTCTTC.

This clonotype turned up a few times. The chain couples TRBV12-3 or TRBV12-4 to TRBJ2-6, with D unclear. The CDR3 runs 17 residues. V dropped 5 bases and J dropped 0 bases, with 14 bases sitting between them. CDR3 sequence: CASSLPDRLSGANVLTF. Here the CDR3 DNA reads TGTGCCAGCAGTCTACCCGACCGGCTCTCTGGGGCCAACGTCCTGACTTTC.

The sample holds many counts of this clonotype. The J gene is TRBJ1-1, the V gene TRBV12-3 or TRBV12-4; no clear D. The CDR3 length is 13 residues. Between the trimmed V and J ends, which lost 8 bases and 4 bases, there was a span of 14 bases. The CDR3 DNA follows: TGTGCCAGCGGCACTTTTAGCTCCACTGAAGCTTTCTTT. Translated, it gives CASGTFSSTEAFF.

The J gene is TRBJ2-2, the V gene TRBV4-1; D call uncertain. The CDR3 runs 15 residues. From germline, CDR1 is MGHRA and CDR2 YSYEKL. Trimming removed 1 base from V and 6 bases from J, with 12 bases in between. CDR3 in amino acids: CASSQADQEAGELFF. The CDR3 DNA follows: TGCGCCAGCAGCCAAGCGGACCAGGAAGCCGGGGAGCTGTTTTTT.

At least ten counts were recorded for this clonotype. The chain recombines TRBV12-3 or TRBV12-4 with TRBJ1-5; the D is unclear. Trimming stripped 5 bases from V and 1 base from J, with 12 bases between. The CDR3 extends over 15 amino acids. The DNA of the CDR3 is TGTGCCAGCAGTATTCGCAGGCTCAGCAATCAGCCCCAGCATTTT. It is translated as CASSIRRLSNQPQHF.

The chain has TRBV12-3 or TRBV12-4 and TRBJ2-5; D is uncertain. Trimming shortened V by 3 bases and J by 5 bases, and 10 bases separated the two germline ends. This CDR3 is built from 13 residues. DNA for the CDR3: TGTGCCAGCAGTTTCAGCGTTCGGGAGACCCAGTACTTC. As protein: CASSFSVRETQYF.

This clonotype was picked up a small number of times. Here the CDR3 DNA reads TGCAGTGCTACGGGACTAGCGGGAGAAAGTGAGACCCAGTACTTC. Translated: CSATGLAGESETQYF. The chain uses TRBV20-1 and TRBJ2-5, with 14 bases identical to TRBD2. V shed 4 bases, J shed 5 bases, and the junction held 6 bases outside the gene matches. Germline CDR1 DFQATT, CDR2 SNEGSKA (reference sequence). CDR3 length: 15 amino acids.

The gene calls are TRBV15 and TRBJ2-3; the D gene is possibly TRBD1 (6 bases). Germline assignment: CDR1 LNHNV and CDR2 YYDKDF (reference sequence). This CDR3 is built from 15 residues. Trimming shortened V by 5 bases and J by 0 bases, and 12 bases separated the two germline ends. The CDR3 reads CATSPVGASTDTQYF. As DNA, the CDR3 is TGTGCCACCAGCCCCGTGGGGGCAAGCACAGATACGCAGTATTTT.

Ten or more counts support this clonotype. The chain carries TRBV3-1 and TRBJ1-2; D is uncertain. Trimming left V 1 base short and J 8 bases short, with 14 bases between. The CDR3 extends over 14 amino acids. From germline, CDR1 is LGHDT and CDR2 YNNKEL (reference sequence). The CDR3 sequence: CASSQGLNMGGYTF. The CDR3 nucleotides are TGTGCCAGCAGCCAAGGACTGAACATGGGGGGCTACACCTTC.

CDR3 loop: CASSYSGLTTEAFF. Written as DNA, the CDR3 is TGTGCCAGCAGTTACTCCGGGTTGACCACTGAAGCTTTCTTT. The J gene is TRBJ1-1, the V gene TRBV6-2 or TRBV6-3; no firm D call. In germline, CDR1 is MNHEY, CDR2 SVGEGT. The CDR3 sequence is 14 residues long. V was shortened by 0 bases and J by 4 bases, with 9 bases between the two germline ends.

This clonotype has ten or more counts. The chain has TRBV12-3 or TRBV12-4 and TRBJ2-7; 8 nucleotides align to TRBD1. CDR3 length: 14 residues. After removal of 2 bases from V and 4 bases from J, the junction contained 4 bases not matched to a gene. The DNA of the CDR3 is TGTGCCAGCAGTTTACAGGGGGCAATTTACGAGCAGTACTTC. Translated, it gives CASSLQGAIYEQYF.

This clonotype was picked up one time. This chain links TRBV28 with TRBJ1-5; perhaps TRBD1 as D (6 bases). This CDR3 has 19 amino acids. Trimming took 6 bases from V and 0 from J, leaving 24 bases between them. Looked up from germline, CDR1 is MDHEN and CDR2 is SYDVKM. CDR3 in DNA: TGTGCCAGCAGCTTCCCCTCCGGGGACACGCCATTTAGCAATCAGCCCCAGCATTTT. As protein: CASSFPSGDTPFSNQPQHF.

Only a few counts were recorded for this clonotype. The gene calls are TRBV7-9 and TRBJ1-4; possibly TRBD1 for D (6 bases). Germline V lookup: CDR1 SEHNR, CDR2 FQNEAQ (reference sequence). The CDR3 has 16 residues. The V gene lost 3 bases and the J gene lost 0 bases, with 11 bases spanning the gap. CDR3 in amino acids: CASSLGAEATNEKLFF. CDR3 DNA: TGTGCCAGCAGCTTGGGGGCAGAAGCAACTAATGAAAAACTGTTTTTT.

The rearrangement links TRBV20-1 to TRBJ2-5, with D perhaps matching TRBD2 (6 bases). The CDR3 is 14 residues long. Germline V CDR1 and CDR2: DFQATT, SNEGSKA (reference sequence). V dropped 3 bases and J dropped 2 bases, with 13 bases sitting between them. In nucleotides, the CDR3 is TGCAGTGCTAGTGGGACTCACACACAAGAGACCCAGTACTTC. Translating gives CSASGTHTQETQYF.

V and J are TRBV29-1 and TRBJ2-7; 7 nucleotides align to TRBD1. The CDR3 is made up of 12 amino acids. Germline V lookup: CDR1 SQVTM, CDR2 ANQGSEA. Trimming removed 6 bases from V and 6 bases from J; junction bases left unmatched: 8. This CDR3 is CSVQATGAEQYF. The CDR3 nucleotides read TGCAGCGTCCAAGCTACAGGGGCCGAGCAGTACTTC.

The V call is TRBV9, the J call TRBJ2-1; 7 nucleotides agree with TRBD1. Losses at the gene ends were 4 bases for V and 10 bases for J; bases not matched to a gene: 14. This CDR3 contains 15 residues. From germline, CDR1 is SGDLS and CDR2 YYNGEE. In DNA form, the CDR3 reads TGTGCCAGCAGCCCCCTCCCGCCCAGAGGGGGCGAGCAGTTCTTC. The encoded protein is CASSPLPPRGGEQFF.

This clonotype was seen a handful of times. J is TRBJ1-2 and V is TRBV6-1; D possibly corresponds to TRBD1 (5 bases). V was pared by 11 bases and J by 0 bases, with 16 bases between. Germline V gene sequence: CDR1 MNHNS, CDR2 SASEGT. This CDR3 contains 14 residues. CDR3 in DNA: TGTGCCGCCCAAAGGGGTGGAACTAACTATGGCTACACCTTC. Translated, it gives CAAQRGGTNYGYTF.

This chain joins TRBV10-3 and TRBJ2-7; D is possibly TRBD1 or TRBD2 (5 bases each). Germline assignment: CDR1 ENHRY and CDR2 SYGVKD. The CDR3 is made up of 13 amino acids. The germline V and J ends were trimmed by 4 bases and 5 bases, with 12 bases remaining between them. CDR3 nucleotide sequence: TGTGCCATCAGTGCCGGGGCCCGTGACGAGCAGTACGTC. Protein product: CAISAGARDEQYV.